Each of the 5 T cell receptor beta chains below was sequenced from the same sample in a study of beta chain features in type 1 diabetes. Study conclusions and caveats: A moderate, significant TCRB CDR3 shortening appeared in type 1 diabetes across four CD4+ subsets.

Expressed TCRB transcripts were sequenced because the entire RNA isolate underwent reverse transcription. Measured with immunoSEQ multiplex PCR; TCRdb has only the in-frame clones, and not every one. The sample holds approximately 260,000 clones, around 24% seen once. Antigens of these TCRs are unknown. The sample consisted of naive CD4+ T cells from blood. The receptors originated from a woman in her 30s with type 1 diabetes.

This clone was seen more than once but under ten times. The rearrangement uses TRBV9 and TRBJ2-1; a possible D gene is TRBD2 (6 bases). Germline values: CDR1 SGDLS, CDR2 YYNGEE. The CDR3 covers 16 residues. Deletions cut 3 bases from V and 4 bases from J, with 17 bases between. The CDR3 nucleotides are TGTGCCAGCAGCGCCGCCGGCGTAGGAGGGTACAATGAGCAGTTCTTC. Protein sequence: CASSAAGVGGYNEQFF.

The chain joins TRBV11-2 to TRBJ2-7; 7 bases align to TRBD1. The CDR3 contains 15 residues. The V gene end was trimmed by 0 bases and the J gene end by 2 bases; junction bases not matched to a gene: 4. The germline CDR1 and CDR2 sequences are SGHAT and FQNNGV. In DNA, the CDR3 is TGTGCCAGCAGCTTAGAATCGACAGGGACCTACGAGCAGTACTTC. As protein: CASSLESTGTYEQYF.

The rearrangement links TRBV19 to TRBJ2-7; the match to TRBD1 covers 8 bases. The ends lost 3 bases at V and 4 bases at J; junction bases unmatched: 5. CDR3 size: 14 residues. Germline V CDR1 and CDR2: LNHDA, SQIVND (reference sequence). The DNA for the CDR3 is TGTGCCAGTAGTATTAAGGACAGGGATTACGAGCAGTACTTC. It is translated as CASSIKDRDYEQYF. Complete variable domain (other parts from reference TRBV19 and TRBJ2-7): DGGITQSPKYLFRKEGQNVTLSCEQNLNHDAMYWYRQDPGQGLRLIYYSQIVNDFQKGDIAEGYSVSREKKESFPLTVTSAQKNPTAFYLCASSIKDRDYEQYFGPGTRLTVT.

This clone was counted a few times. The chain uses TRBV20-1 and TRBJ1-1; D is unresolved. The germline V and J ends were trimmed by 1 base and 7 bases, with 7 bases remaining between them. Germline assignment: CDR1 DFQATT and CDR2 SNEGSKA (reference sequence). The CDR3 totals 11 residues. The CDR3 sequence is CSARVVVEAFF. As DNA, the CDR3 is TGCAGTGCTAGAGTAGTGGTTGAAGCTTTCTTT.

The J gene is TRBJ2-5, the V gene TRBV4-1; D uncertain. Germline V lookup: CDR1 MGHRA, CDR2 YSYEKL. The CDR3 runs 14 residues. The V and J ends lost 0 bases and 2 bases respectively, with 7 bases between them. Here the CDR3 reads CASSQESRQETQYF. CDR3 nucleotide sequence: TGCGCCAGCAGCCAAGAGAGTCGGCAAGAGACCCAGTACTTC.